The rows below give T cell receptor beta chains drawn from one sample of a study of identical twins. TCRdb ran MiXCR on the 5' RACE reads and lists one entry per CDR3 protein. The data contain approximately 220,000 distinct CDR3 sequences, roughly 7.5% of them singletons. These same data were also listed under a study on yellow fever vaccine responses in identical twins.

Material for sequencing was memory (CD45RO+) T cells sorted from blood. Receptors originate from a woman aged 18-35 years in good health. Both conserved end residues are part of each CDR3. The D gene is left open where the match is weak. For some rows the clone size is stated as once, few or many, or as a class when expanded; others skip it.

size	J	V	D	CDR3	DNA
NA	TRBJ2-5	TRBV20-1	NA	CSASSRTGRGETQYF	TGCAGTGCTAGTTCTCGGACGGGTCGGGGAGAGACCCAGTACTTC
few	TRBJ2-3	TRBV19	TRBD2	CASSWRTSGGDAQYF	TGTGCCAGTAGTTGGCGGACTAGCGGGGGCGATGCGCAGTATTTT
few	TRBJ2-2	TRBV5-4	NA	CASSSEDAPRSGELFF	TGTGCCAGCAGCTCGGAGGATGCCCCAAGGTCCGGGGAGCTGTTTTTT
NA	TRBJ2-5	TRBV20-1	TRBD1	CSARDPSRDRVETQYF	TGCAGTGCTAGAGATCCAAGCCGGGACAGGGTCGAGACCCAGTACTTC
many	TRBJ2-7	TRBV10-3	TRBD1	CAISDPTGGIYEQYF	TGTGCCATCAGTGACCCGACAGGGGGCATATACGAGCAGTACTTC
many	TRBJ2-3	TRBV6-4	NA	CASSEAVTDTQYF	TGTGCCAGCAGTGAAGCTGTCACAGATACGCAGTATTTT
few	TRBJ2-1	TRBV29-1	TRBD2	CSVPGLAGVSGNEQFF	TGCAGCGTCCCCGGGCTAGCGGGGGTCAGTGGGAATGAGCAGTTCTTC
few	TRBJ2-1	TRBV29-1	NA	CSVGALGFF	TGCAGCGTTGGGGCTTTGGGGTTCTTC
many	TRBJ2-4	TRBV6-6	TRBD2	CASSYASTLTTSGRAKNIQYF	TGTGCCAGCAGTTACGCCTCGACTCTCACTACTAGCGGGCGAGCCAAAAACATTCAGTACTTC
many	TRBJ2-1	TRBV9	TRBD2	CASSLMAGGQSSYNEQFF	TGTGCCAGCAGCTTGATGGCGGGGGGTCAGAGCTCCTACAATGAGCAGTTCTTC
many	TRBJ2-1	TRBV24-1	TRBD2	CATSSTSDDYNEQFF	TGTGCCACCAGTTCAACTAGCGATGACTACAATGAGCAGTTCTTC
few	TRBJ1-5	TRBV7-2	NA	CASSLMAADNQPQHF	TGTGCCAGCAGCTTAATGGCGGCAGACAATCAGCCCCAGCATTTT
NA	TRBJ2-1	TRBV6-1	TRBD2	CASSPLMTSGGVEFF	TGTGCCAGCAGTCCACTTATGACTAGCGGGGGGGTAGAGTTCTTC
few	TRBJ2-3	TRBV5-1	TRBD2	CASSLEGSGTWDTQYF	TGCGCCAGCAGCTTGGAGGGTAGCGGGACCTGGGATACGCAGTATTTT
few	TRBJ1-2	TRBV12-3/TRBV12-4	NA	CASSLSASYGYTF	TGTGCCAGCAGTTTGTCGGCCTCCTATGGCTACACCTTC
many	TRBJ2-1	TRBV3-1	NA	CASSQGELTLGFF	TGTGCCAGCAGCCAAGGGGAGCTGACGCTGGGGTTCTTC
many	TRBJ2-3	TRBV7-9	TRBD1	CASSFDRDTDTQYF	TGTGCCAGCAGCTTTGACAGGGACACAGATACGCAGTATTTT
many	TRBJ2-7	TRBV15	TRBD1	CATSTSGTGGYEQYF	TGTGCCACCAGCACCTCCGGGACAGGGGGCTACGAGCAGTACTTC
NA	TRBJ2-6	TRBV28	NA	CASSQAHSGANVLTF	TGTGCCAGCAGTCAGGCGCACTCTGGGGCCAACGTCCTGACTTTC
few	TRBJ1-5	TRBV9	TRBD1	CASSVGQGIDQPQHF	TGTGCCAGCAGCGTGGGACAGGGGATTGATCAGCCCCAGCATTTT
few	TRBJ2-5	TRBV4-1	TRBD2	CASSLPHGGLAGGNLQETQYF	TGCGCCAGCAGCCTGCCTCATGGGGGACTAGCGGGTGGGAACCTCCAAGAGACCCAGTACTTC
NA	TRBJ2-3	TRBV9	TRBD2	CASSVLGGGTDTQYF	TGTGCCAGCAGCGTATTGGGGGGGGGCACAGATACGCAGTATTTT
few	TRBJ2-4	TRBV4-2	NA	CASSQGQGSIGKNIQYF	TGTGCCAGCAGCCAAGGGCAGGGATCGATCGGCAAAAACATTCAGTACTTC
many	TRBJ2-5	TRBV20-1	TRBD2	CSARDTSGGDQETQYF	TGCAGTGCTAGAGATACTAGCGGGGGTGACCAAGAGACCCAGTACTTC
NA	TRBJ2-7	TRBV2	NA	CASSRDGGTYYEQYF	TGTGCCAGCAGTAGGGACGGTGGGACCTACTACGAGCAGTACTTC
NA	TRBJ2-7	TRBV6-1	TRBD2	CASSQLAGEAYEQYF	TGTGCCAGCAGTCAACTAGCGGGAGAGGCATACGAGCAGTACTTC
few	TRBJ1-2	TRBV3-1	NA	CASSQEWGNYGYTF	TGTGCCAGCAGCCAAGAATGGGGGAACTATGGCTACACCTTC